The sequence of this T cell receptor (beta chain) was determined in a study of regulatory T cells. Whole-study results and caveats: In patients, unique TRB V-J pairs were restricted and V/J usage skewed, especially in Tregs. Shannon entropy was nonsignificantly lower in patient CD8+ T cells than control CD8+ cells.

About this clone: Its antigen is not identified.

Amplification used 52 TRBV primers and 13 TRBJ primers. Method: immunoSEQ multiplex PCR; TCRdb's copy keeps in-frame clones and lacks some. This table has about 18,000 clones, more than 85% appearing once. Patients aged 2 to 39 years had fewer naive and more memory CD4+ and CD8+ T cells. CDR3 length equals 13 residues. Germline V gives CDR1 MNHEY, CDR2 SMNVEV (reference sequence). Trimming shortened V by 5 bases and J by 5 bases, and 13 bases separated the two germline ends. This sequence originates from a person under 35 with CD3G deficiency. Sequencing was carried out using CD8+ T cells sorted from blood. V usage is TRBV27 and J usage is TRBJ2-7; D is possibly TRBD2 (7 bases). CDR3 coding DNA: TGTGCCAGCAGTCCCGGGGGGCAGGACGAGCAGTACTTC. It is translated as CASSPGGQDEQYF.